This T cell receptor (beta chain) was observed in a study of identical twins. The CDR3 sequence is 16 residues long. Germline V CDR1 and CDR2: MNHNS, SASEGT. V shed 5 bases, J shed 1 base, and the junction held 8 bases outside the gene matches. MiXCR was run by TCRdb on the 5' RACE reads, yielding one entry per CDR3 protein. The sample carries some 690,000 distinct CDR3 sequences, 21% recorded once. These data were also reused for a study on T cells expressing NK-cell markers.

This receptor was identified in a woman between 18 and 29 years old in good health. What was sequenced was PBMCs. The chain links TRBV6-1 to TRBJ2-1, with 7 bases lining up with TRBD2. The DNA of the CDR3 is TGTGCCAGCAGTCCCGGACTAGGTGGGTCCTACAATGAGCAGTTCTTC. It is translated as CASSPGLGGSYNEQFF.